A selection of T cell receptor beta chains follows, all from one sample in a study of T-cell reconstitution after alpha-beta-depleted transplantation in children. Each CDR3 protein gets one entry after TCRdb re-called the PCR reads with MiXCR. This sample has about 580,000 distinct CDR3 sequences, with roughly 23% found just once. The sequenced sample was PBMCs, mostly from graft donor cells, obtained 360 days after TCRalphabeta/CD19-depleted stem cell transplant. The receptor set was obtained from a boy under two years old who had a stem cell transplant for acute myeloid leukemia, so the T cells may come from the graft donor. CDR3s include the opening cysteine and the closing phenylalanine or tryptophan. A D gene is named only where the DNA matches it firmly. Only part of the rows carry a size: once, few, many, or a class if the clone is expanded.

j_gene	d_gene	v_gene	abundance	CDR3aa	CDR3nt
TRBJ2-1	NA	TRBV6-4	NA	CASSPSPSSYNEQFF	TGTGCCAGCAGCCCTTCCCCAAGCTCCTACAATGAGCAGTTCTTC
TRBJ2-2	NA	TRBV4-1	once	CASSLPRMGGGPGELFF	TGCGCCAGCAGCCTTCCCCGAATGGGCGGGGGCCCCGGGGAGCTGTTTTTT
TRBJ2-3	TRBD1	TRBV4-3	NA	CASSQWIRGTGGVADTQYF	TGCGCCAGCAGCCAATGGATTCGTGGGACAGGGGGCGTCGCAGATACGCAGTATTTT
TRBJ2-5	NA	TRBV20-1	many	CSASGADETQYF	TGCAGTGCGTCAGGGGCGGATGAGACCCAGTACTTC
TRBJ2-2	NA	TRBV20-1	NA	CSARQTGSGELFF	TGCAGTGCTAGACAAACAGGGTCCGGGGAGCTGTTTTTT
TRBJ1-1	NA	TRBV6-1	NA	CASRSAGWHTEAFF	TGTGCCAGCAGATCAGCAGGGTGGCACACTGAAGCTTTCTTT
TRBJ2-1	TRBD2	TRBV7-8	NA	CASSPGLAGAAYNEQFF	TGTGCCAGCAGCCCCGGACTAGCGGGGGCCGCCTACAATGAGCAGTTCTTC
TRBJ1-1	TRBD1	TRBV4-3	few	CASSQRPTIPGGAFF	TGCGCCAGCAGCCAACGACCCACAATTCCAGGGGGGGCTTTCTTT
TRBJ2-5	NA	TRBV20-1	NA	CSARGPFETQYF	TGCAGTGCTAGGGGACCTTTTGAGACCCAGTACTTC
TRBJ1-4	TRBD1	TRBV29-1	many	CSGRTGLGEKLFF	TGCAGCGGACGGACAGGGCTCGGAGAAAAACTGTTTTTT
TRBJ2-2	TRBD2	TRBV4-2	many	CASSPTSGAPTGELFF	TGTGCCAGCAGCCCTACTAGCGGGGCGCCTACCGGGGAGCTGTTTTTT
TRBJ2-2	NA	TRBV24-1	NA	CATRQGATGELFF	TGTGCCACCAGACAGGGAGCCACCGGGGAGCTGTTTTTT
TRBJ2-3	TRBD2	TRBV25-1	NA	CASSIPGEGDGALAGNPDTQYF	TGTGCCAGCAGTATCCCTGGCGAGGGGGACGGTGCACTAGCGGGGAACCCAGATACGCAGTATTTT
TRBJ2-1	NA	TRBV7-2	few	CASSSQIGNEQFF	TGTGCCAGCAGCTCCCAGATAGGGAATGAGCAGTTCTTC
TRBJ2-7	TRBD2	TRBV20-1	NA	CSAPRSGGGYEQYF	TGCAGTGCTCCCCGTAGTGGGGGAGGGTACGAGCAGTACTTC
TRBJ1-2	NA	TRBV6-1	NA	CASTPRDRLSLEGYTF	TGTGCCAGCACCCCACGCGACAGGCTATCTTTGGAGGGCTACACCTTC
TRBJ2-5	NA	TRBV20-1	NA	CSARAPGTYQETQYF	TGCAGTGCTAGAGCCCCCGGAACGTACCAAGAGACCCAGTACTTC
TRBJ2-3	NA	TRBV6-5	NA	CASSSQAPSTDTQYF	TGTGCCAGCAGTTCACAAGCTCCTAGCACAGATACGCAGTATTTT
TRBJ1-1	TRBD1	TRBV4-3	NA	CASSQVGQGYTEAFF	TGCGCCAGCAGCCAAGTGGGACAGGGGTACACTGAAGCTTTCTTT
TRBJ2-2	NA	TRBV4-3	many	CASALDPANTGELFF	TGCGCCAGCGCGCTGGACCCTGCGAACACCGGGGAGCTGTTTTTT
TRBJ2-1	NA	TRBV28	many	CASSHQGPGRPRDNEQFF	TGTGCCAGCAGTCACCAAGGGCCGGGCAGGCCTAGGGACAATGAGCAGTTCTTC
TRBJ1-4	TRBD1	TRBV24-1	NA	CATSDQTGPGEKLFF	TGTGCCACCAGTGATCAGACAGGGCCAGGGGAAAAACTGTTTTTT
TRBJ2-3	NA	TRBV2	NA	CASSPGSTDAQYF	TGTGCCAGCAGCCCGGGAAGCACAGATGCGCAGTATTTT
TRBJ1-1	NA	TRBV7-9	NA	CASRRGMNTEAFF	TGTGCCAGCAGAAGGGGAATGAACACTGAAGCTTTCTTT
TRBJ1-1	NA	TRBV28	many	CASSFQGSNTEAFF	TGTGCCAGCAGTTTTCAGGGGTCGAACACTGAAGCTTTCTTT
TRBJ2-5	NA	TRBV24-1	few	CATQKSRRNQETQYF	TGTGCCACCCAAAAGTCCCGCAGAAATCAAGAGACCCAGTACTTC
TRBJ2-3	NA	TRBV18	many	CASSPGQTTDTQYF	TGTGCCAGCTCACCAGGACAAACCACAGATACGCAGTATTTT
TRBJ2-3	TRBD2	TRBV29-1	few	CSISSGEDTQYF	TGCAGCATATCTAGCGGGGAAGATACGCAGTATTTT
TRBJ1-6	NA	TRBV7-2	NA	CASSSRPSSYNSPLHF	TGTGCCAGCAGCTCGCGGCCGAGCTCCTATAATTCACCCCTCCACTTT
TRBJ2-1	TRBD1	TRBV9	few	CASSVRTGTSYNEQFF	TGTGCCAGCAGCGTCCGGACAGGGACCTCCTACAATGAGCAGTTCTTC
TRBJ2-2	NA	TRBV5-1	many	CASSVALGELFF	TGCGCCAGCAGCGTGGCCCTCGGGGAGCTGTTTTTT
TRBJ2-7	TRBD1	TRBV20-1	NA	CSARSGTDYEQYF	TGCAGTGCTAGGTCCGGGACAGACTACGAGCAGTACTTC
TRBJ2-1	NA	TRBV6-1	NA	CASSGTAPYNEQFF	TGTGCCAGCAGTGGGACAGCCCCTTACAATGAGCAGTTCTTC
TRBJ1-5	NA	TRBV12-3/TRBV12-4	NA	CASRGGDGQPQHF	TGTGCCAGCAGGGGAGGGGATGGTCAGCCCCAGCATTTT
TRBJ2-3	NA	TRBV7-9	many	CASSLSLAPDTQYF	TGTGCCAGCAGCTTGAGCTTAGCGCCAGATACGCAGTATTTT
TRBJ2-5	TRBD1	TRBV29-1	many	CSVLGQMMETQYF	TGCAGCGTGCTGGGACAGATGATGGAGACCCAGTACTTC
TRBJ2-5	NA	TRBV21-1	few	CASSKPTGRETQYF	TGTGCCAGCAGCAAGCCGACAGGGAGGGAGACCCAGTACTTC
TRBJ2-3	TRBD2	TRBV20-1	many	CSARDASGGRITDTQYF	TGCAGTGCTAGAGATGCTAGCGGGGGCCGCATCACAGATACGCAGTATTTT
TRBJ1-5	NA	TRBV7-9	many	CASSGGLAGPQHF	TGTGCCAGCAGCGGGGGACTGGCAGGGCCCCAGCATTTT
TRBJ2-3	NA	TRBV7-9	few	CASREDTDTQYF	TGTGCCAGCAGGGAGGACACAGATACGCAGTATTTT
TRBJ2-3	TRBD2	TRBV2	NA	CASTPSGGAWDTQYF	TGTGCCAGCACTCCTAGCGGGGGGGCATGGGATACGCAGTATTTT
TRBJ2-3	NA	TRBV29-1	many	CSVVKRAGGFTDTQYF	TGCAGCGTTGTTAAGAGGGCCGGGGGCTTTACAGATACGCAGTATTTT
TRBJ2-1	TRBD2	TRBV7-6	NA	CASSLVGTSGVAEQFF	TGTGCCAGCAGCTTAGTGGGGACTAGCGGGGTGGCTGAGCAGTTCTTC
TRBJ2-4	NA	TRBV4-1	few	CASSQEYDIQYF	TGCGCCAGCAGCCAAGAATATGACATTCAGTACTTC
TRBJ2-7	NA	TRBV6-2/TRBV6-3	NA	CASSGTGFSYEQYF	TGTGCCAGCAGTGGTACAGGGTTCTCCTACGAGCAGTACTTC
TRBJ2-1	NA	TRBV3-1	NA	CASSQVYEQFF	TGTGCCAGCAGCCAAGTCTATGAGCAGTTCTTC
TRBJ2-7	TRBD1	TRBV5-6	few	CASSLYRGSYEQYF	TGTGCCAGCAGCTTATACAGGGGGTCCTACGAGCAGTACTTC
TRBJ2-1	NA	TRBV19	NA	CASMRLGGWNEQFF	TGTGCCAGTATGAGGCTGGGGGGCTGGAATGAGCAGTTCTTC
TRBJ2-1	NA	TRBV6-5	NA	CASSYGGRNEQFF	TGTGCCAGCAGTTACGGGGGGCGGAATGAGCAGTTCTTC
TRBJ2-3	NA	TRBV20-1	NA	CSAPTHGADTQYF	TGCAGTGCCCCCACCCACGGCGCAGATACGCAGTATTTT
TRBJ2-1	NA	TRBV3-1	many	CASSPLSGEQFF	TGTGCCAGCAGCCCCCTTAGCGGTGAGCAGTTCTTC
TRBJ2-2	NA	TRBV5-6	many	CASSFGRNPNTGELFF	TGTGCCAGCAGCTTCGGTCGGAACCCGAACACCGGGGAGCTGTTTTTT